The subject of this entry is one TCR beta chain. The data belong to a study of blood T cell repertoires in COVID-19. Trimming stripped 0 bases from V and 4 bases from J, with 9 bases between. The CDR3 has 14 residues. Germline V gene data show CDR1 as ENHRY and CDR2 as SYGVKD. Generated by immunoSEQ multiplex PCR, the TCRdb table keeps only in-frame clones and is missing some. The sample contains a few hundred thousand clones, just over 90% of which appear only once. The sequence was obtained from a woman aged 40 to 49 who had been exposed to COVID-19. The V call is TRBV10-3, the J call TRBJ2-5; tentatively, D is TRBD1 (5 bases). The sequenced material came from PBMCs or T cells enriched from blood (not recorded which). The CDR3 DNA sequence: TGTGCCATCAGTGAGTCACAGGTAGGAGAGACCCAGTACTTC. Protein product: CAISESQVGETQYF.